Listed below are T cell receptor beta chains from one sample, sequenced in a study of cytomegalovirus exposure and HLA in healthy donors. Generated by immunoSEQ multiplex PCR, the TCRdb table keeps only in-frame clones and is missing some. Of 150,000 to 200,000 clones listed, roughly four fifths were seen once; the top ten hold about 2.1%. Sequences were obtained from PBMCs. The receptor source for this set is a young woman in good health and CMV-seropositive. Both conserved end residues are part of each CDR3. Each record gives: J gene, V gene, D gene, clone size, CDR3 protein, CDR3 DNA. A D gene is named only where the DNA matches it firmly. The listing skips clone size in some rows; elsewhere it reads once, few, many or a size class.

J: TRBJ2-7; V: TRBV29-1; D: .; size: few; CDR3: CSVWKSGGFYEQYF; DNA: TGCAGCGTGTGGAAATCGGGGGGCTTCTACGAGCAGTACTTC
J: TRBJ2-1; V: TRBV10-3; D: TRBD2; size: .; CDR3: CAIRTSGGEDEQFF; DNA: TGTGCCATCCGGACTAGCGGGGGGGAAGATGAGCAGTTCTTC
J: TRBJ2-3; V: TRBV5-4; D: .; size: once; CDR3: CASSLAGSTDTQYF; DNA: TGTGCCAGCAGCTTGGCGGGGTCCACAGATACGCAGTATTTT
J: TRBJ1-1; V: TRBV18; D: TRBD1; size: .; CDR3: CASSTTGGIRNTEAFF; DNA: TGTGCCAGCTCAACAACAGGGGGCATCAGGAACACTGAAGCTTTCTTT
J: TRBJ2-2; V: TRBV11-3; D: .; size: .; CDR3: CASRAPTSAGELFF; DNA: TGTGCCAGCAGAGCGCCGACTTCCGCCGGGGAGCTGTTTTTT
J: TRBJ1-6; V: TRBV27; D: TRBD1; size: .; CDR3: CASSLRQGGSPLHF; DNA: TGTGCCAGCAGTTTAAGACAGGGCGGTTCACCCCTCCACTTT
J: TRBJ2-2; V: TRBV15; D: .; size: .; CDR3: CATSRDSVVIPGELFF; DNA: TGTGCCACCAGCAGAGATTCGGTAGTGATTCCCGGGGAGCTGTTTTTT
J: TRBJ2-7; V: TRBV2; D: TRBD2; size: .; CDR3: CASSRGGSYEQYF; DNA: TGTGCCAGCAGTCGGGGAGGGTCCTACGAGCAGTACTTC
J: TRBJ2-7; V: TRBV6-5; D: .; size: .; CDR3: CARTAIYYEQYF; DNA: TGTGCCCGAACCGCCATCTACTACGAGCAGTACTTC
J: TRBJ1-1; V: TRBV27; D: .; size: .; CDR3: CASSPTGVAEAFF; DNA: TGTGCCAGCAGCCCGACAGGAGTCGCTGAAGCTTTCTTT
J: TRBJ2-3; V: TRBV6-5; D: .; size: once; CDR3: CASNAGAFTDTQYF; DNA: TGTGCCAGCAATGCGGGGGCGTTCACAGATACGCAGTATTTT
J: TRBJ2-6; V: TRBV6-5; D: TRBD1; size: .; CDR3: CASTYRGAGANVLTF; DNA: TGTGCCAGCACCTACAGGGGGGCTGGGGCCAACGTCCTGACTTTC
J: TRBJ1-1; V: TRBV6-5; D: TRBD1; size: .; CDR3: CASSYRGLANTEAFF; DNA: TGTGCCAGCAGTTATAGGGGGCTGGCTAACACTGAAGCTTTCTTT
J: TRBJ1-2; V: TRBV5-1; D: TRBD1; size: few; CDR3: CASSLEGQARNYGYTF; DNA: TGCGCCAGCAGCTTGGAGGGACAGGCAAGGAATTATGGCTACACCTTC
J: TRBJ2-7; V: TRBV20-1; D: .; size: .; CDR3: CSAGTTYEQYF; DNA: TGCAGTGCTGGGACAACCTACGAGCAGTACTTC
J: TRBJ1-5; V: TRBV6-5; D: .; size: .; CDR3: CASRRGGNQPQHF; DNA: TGTGCCAGTCGCAGGGGCGGCAATCAGCCCCAGCATTTT
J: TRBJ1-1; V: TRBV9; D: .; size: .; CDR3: CASSVGGQLNTEAFF; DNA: TGTGCCAGCAGCGTAGGAGGACAGCTGAACACTGAAGCTTTCTTT
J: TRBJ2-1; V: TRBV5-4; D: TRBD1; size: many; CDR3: CASSLFGTGVFNEQFF; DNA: TGTGCCAGCAGCTTGTTCGGGACAGGGGTCTTCAATGAGCAGTTCTTC
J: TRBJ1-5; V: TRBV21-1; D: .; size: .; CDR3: CASSKVASHQPQHF; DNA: TGTGCCAGCAGCAAAGTAGCTAGCCATCAGCCCCAGCATTTT
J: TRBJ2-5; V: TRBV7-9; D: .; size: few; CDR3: CASSSQGGRQTQYF; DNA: TGTGCCAGCAGCTCCCAAGGCGGGCGACAGACCCAGTACTTC
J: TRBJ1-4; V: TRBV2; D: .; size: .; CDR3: CASSPEGTSNEKLFF; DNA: TGTGCCAGCAGTCCGGAGGGGACTTCTAATGAAAAACTGTTTTTT
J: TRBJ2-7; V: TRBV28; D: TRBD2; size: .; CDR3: CASSLNSRGVLTYEQYF; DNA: TGTGCCAGCAGTTTAAATTCTCGGGGGGTCCTTACGTACGAGCAGTACTTC
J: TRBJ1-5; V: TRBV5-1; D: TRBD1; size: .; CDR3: CASSPGTATQPQHF; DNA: TGCGCCAGCAGCCCGGGGACAGCTACTCAGCCCCAGCATTTT
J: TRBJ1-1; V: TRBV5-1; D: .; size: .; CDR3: CASSNGQPNTEAFF; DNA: TGCGCCAGCAGCAATGGACAGCCGAACACTGAAGCTTTCTTT
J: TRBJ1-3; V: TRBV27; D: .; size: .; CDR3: CASSLMGSPSGNTIYF; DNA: TGTGCCAGCAGTTTAATGGGCAGTCCCTCGGGAAACACCATATATTTT
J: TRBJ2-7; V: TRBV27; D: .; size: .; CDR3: CASSLLGGNYEQYF; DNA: TGTGCCAGCAGTTTGCTCGGAGGGAACTACGAGCAGTACTTC
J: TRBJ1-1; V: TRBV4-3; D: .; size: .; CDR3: CASSSDFRGNTEAFF; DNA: TGCGCCAGCAGCTCTGACTTTAGGGGGAACACTGAAGCTTTCTTT
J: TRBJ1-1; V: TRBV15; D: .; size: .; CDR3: CATSRDLVIMNTEAFF; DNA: TGTGCCACCAGCAGAGATCTAGTAATAATGAACACTGAAGCTTTCTTT
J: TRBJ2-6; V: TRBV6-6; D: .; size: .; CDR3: CASSSEGSGANVLTF; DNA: TGTGCCAGCAGTTCTGAGGGATCTGGGGCCAACGTCCTGACTTTC
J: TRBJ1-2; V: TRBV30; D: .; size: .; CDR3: CAWSAGQVTNYGYTF; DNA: TGTGCCTGGTCAGCAGGGCAGGTGACTAACTATGGCTACACCTTC
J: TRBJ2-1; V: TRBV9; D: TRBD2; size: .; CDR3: CASSVDPGGYNEQFF; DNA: TGTGCCAGCAGCGTAGACCCGGGGGGCTACAATGAGCAGTTCTTC
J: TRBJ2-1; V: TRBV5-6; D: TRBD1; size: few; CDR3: CASSGATGQGLYNEQFF; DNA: TGTGCCAGCAGCGGGGCGACGGGACAGGGGCTTTACAATGAGCAGTTCTTC
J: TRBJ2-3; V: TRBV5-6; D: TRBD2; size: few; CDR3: CASSPTSGRSETDTQYF; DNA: TGTGCCAGCAGCCCCACTAGCGGGAGATCTGAGACAGATACGCAGTATTTT
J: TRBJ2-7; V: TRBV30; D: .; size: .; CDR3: CAWTNFPGTYEQYF; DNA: TGTGCCTGGACTAATTTTCCCGGGACCTACGAGCAGTACTTC
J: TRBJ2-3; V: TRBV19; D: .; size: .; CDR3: CATGVADTQYF; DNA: TGTGCCACAGGGGTCGCAGATACGCAGTATTTT
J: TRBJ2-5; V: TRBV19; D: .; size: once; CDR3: CASSLQGNQETQYF; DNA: TGTGCCAGTAGTTTACAGGGTAACCAAGAGACCCAGTACTTC
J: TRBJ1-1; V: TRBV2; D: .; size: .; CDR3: CASSDQSGFTEAFF; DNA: TGTGCCAGCAGTGACCAGTCGGGGTTCACTGAAGCTTTCTTT
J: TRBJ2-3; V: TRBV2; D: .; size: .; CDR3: CASSERRARVTDTQYF; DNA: TGTGCCAGCAGTGAAAGGCGGGCTAGAGTCACAGATACGCAGTATTTT
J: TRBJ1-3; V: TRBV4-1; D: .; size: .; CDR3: CASSQDPSNTIYF; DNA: TGCGCCAGCAGCCAAGACCCTAGTAACACCATATATTTT
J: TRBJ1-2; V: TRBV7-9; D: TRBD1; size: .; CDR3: CASSFGQGANYGYTF; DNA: TGTGCCAGCAGCTTCGGACAGGGGGCTAACTATGGCTACACCTTC
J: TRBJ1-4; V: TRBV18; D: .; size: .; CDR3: CASSGLPGEKLFF; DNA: TGTGCCAGCTCGGGACTCCCGGGTGAAAAACTGTTTTTT
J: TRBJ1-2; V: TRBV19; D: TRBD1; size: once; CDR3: CASNEGAHGYTF; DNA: TGTGCCAGTAACGAGGGGGCGCATGGCTACACCTTC
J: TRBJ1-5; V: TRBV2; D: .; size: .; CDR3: CASRLVTGQPQHF; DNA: TGTGCCAGCCGACTCGTTACGGGGCAGCCCCAGCATTTT
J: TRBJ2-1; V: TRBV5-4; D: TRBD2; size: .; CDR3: CASSAGSGGADNEQFF; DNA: TGTGCCAGCAGCGCGGGGAGCGGGGGGGCCGACAATGAGCAGTTCTTC
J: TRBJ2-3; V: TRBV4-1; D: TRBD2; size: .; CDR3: CASSQDGRGGVLTDTQYF; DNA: TGCGCCAGCAGCCAAGATGGTCGGGGGGGCGTTTTGACAGATACGCAGTATTTT